This passage covers 2 T cell receptor beta chains from one sample sequenced in a study of blood T cells in healthy people across ages. Together with a sample-barcoded 5' primer, a J-beta primer mix was included in a second PCR lasting roughly 7 to 11 cycles. MiXCR, applied by TCRdb to the 5' RACE reads, yields one record per CDR3 protein. This sample yields about 1 million distinct CDR3 sequences, of which less than 25% are seen a single time; 0.65% to 0.95% belongs to the top ten. In addition, the sample was reused for a study of T cells of mothers and their children.

Sequencing was performed on blood. These receptors all come from a girl between 2 and 10 years old in good health.

The chain employs TRBV29-1 and TRBJ2-5, with D possibly called TRBD1 or TRBD2 (5 bases each). V gave up 0 bases and J gave up 4 bases, with 12 bases separating them. Germline-derived CDR1 and CDR2 are SQVTM and ANQGSEA. The CDR3 runs 14 residues. The CDR3 sequence: CSVEDGDGRETQYF. The DNA for the CDR3 is TGCAGCGTTGAAGACGGGGACGGGCGAGAGACCCAGTACTTC.

This clonotype was counted ten times or more. V gene TRBV28 combines with J gene TRBJ2-7; 7 positions match TRBD1. The CDR3 has 12 amino acids. Germline V gene data show CDR1 as MDHEN and CDR2 as SYDVKM. V dropped 9 bases and J dropped 4; count of bases not matched to a gene: 6. CDR3 DNA: TGTGCCAGTCAGACAGGGCAGTACGAGCAGTACTTC. Protein sequence: CASQTGQYEQYF.